Only one count was recorded for the clone carrying this T cell receptor beta chain. Antigen specificity is unknown. CDR3 length: 18 amino acids. Germline CDR1 and CDR2: MNHNS and SASEGT. The ends were cut back, 6 bases at V and 1 base at J, with 24 bases in the middle. This sample is drawn from a study of T-cell reconstitution after alpha-beta-depleted transplantation in children. Findings and caveats of the study: Reportedly, alpha-beta T cells present about two months post-transplant originated from several hundred expanded clones of graft origin.

Unique molecular identifiers featured in how the TCRbeta library was prepared. One entry per CDR3 protein results from TCRdb running MiXCR on the PCR reads. Of 450,000 to 700,000 distinct CDR3 sequences listed, 25% to 30% are singletons. The sequence was obtained from a boy younger than two with Wiskott-Aldrich syndrome, due to receive a stem cell transplant. The sample here was PBMCs, taken before TCRalphabeta/CD19-depleted stem cell transplant. The V call is TRBV6-1, the J call TRBJ1-1; perhaps TRBD1 as D (5 bases). This chain's CDR3 is CASRRGGVGARRNTEAFF. CDR3 nucleotide sequence: TGTGCCAGCAGGAGAGGAGGTGTTGGGGCAAGAAGGAACACTGAAGCTTTCTTT.